Below are 21 T cell receptor beta chains sequenced from a single sample in a study of T cell responses to AZD1222 COVID-19 vaccine. Measured with immunoSEQ multiplex PCR; TCRdb has only the in-frame clones, and not every one. The sample lists roughly 150,000 clones, 85% to 95% occurring once. This sample comprised peripheral blood, obtained on day 0 of AZD1222 vaccination. These receptor sequences come from an adult in good health.

The rearrangement joins TRBV28 to TRBJ1-2; possibly TRBD1 for D (6 bases). Trimming took off 5 bases at V and 6 bases at J, with 13 bases between the two ends. Per germline, CDR1 MDHEN and CDR2 SYDVKM. The CDR3 sequence is 13 residues long. CDR3 loop: CASSVQGRDGYTF. The CDR3 DNA reads TGTGCCAGCAGTGTACAGGGAAGAGATGGCTACACCTTC.

This clone was observed a single time. The chain carries TRBV9 and TRBJ1-2; D remains unclear. From germline, CDR1 is SGDLS and CDR2 YYNGEE. CDR3 size: 12 residues. Trimming removed 3 bases at V and 5 bases at J, with 8 bases between. The CDR3 here is CASSARPYGYTF. The CDR3 DNA is TGTGCCAGCAGCGCCAGACCGTATGGCTACACCTTC.

CDR3 amino acids: CASSFQTMNTEAFF. The CDR3 nucleotides read TGTGCCAGCAGCTTCCAGACCATGAACACTGAAGCTTTCTTT. The gene calls are TRBV2 and TRBJ1-1; D is ambiguous. This CDR3 has 14 residues. CDR1 SNHLY and CDR2 FYNNEI come from the germline V gene. V was trimmed by 6 bases and J by 0 bases, leaving 11 bases between them.

The rearrangement joins TRBV2 to TRBJ2-7; 7 bases match TRBD2. The V segment lost 7 bases and the J segment 9 bases; nucleotides outside the gene matches: 9. Per germline, CDR1 SNHLY and CDR2 FYNNEI. The CDR3 sequence is 12 residues long. CDR3 sequence: CASTRTSDWQYF. The DNA of the CDR3 is TGTGCCAGCACCCGGACTAGTGATTGGCAGTACTTC. The full variable domain, rest sourced from reference TRBV2 and TRBJ2-7, is EPEVTQTPSHQVTQMGQEVILRCVPISNHLYFYWYRQILGQKVEFLVSFYNNEISEKSEIFDDQFSVERPDGSNFTLKIRSTKLEDSAMYFCASTRTSDWQYFGPGTRLTVT.

The chain couples TRBV4-3 to TRBJ2-4; 7 bases line up with TRBD2. Germline values: CDR1 LGHNA, CDR2 YSLEER. V lost 0 bases to trimming and J lost 0 bases; unmatched junction nucleotides: 2. This CDR3 is built from 16 residues. CDR3 bases: TGCGCCAGCAGCCAAGATCCGGGGGGAGCCAAAAACATTCAGTACTTC. It codes for CASSQDPGGAKNIQYF.

This chain links TRBV27 with TRBJ2-7; D remains unclear. The V and J ends lost 2 bases and 0 bases respectively, with 8 bases between them. The CDR3 spans 14 residues. CDR1 is MNHEY, CDR2 SMNVEV, per germline (reference sequence). Here the CDR3 DNA reads TGTGCCAGCAGTTTACACTGGAGCTCCTACGAGCAGTACTTC. Its protein is CASSLHWSSYEQYF.

CDR3 loop: CASSFCWDRSHSNQPQHF. The DNA of the CDR3 is TGTGCCAGCAGCTTTTGCTGGGACAGGTCGCATAGCAATCAGCCCCAGCATTTT. The gene calls are TRBV7-4 and TRBJ1-5; 8 positions match TRBD1. The CDR3 runs to 18 residues. V trimming: 3 bases; J trimming: 0 bases; junction bases outside the gene matches: 10. CDR1 is SGHVT, CDR2 SQSDAQ, per germline.

The rearrangement links TRBV6-5 to TRBJ2-2, with D tentatively TRBD1 (6 bases). The ends were cut back, 4 bases at V and 5 bases at J, with 11 bases in the middle. The germline gives CDR1 MNHEY, CDR2 SVGAGI. This CDR3 is 14 amino acids long. CDR3 coding DNA: TGTGCCAGCAGTTTTTACAGGGAAACCGGGGAGCTGTTTTTT. It yields the protein CASSFYRETGELFF.

The rearrangement uses TRBV6-2 or TRBV6-3 and TRBJ2-1, with 8 bases aligning to TRBD2. Germline-derived CDR1 and CDR2 are MNHEY and SVGEGT. J was trimmed by 1 base and V by 2 bases; bases with no gene match: 7. The CDR3 has 17 amino acids. CDR3 loop: CASSYKGAGVSYNEQFF. The CDR3 DNA reads as TGTGCCAGCAGTTACAAAGGAGCGGGGGTATCCTACAATGAGCAGTTCTTC.

This clone appeared a single time. V is TRBV11-2 and J is TRBJ2-1, with TRBD2 matching 8 bases. The trim removed 5 bases at V and 6 bases at J, leaving 6 bases unmatched. The CDR3 loop spans 14 amino acids. In germline, CDR1 is SGHAT, CDR2 FQNNGV. CDR3 nucleotide sequence: TGTGCCAGCAGCCAGGCGACTAGCGTCAATGAGCAGTTCTTC. Translated: CASSQATSVNEQFF.

The CDR3 loop reads CASRGDGYEQYF. The CDR3 bases are TGTGCCAGCAGGGGGGACGGCTACGAGCAGTACTTC. The chain carries TRBV2 and TRBJ2-7, with D possibly being TRBD1 or TRBD2 (5 bases each). Germline values: CDR1 SNHLY, CDR2 FYNNEI. Trimming took 6 bases from V and 3 from J, leaving 9 bases between them. There are 12 residues in the CDR3. Combining the CDR3 with reference TRBV2 and TRBJ2-7 gives the whole variable domain EPEVTQTPSHQVTQMGQEVILRCVPISNHLYFYWYRQILGQKVEFLVSFYNNEISEKSEIFDDQFSVERPDGSNFTLKIRSTKLEDSAMYFCASRGDGYEQYFGPGTRLTVT.

This clone was detected a few times. This chain links TRBV6-5 with TRBJ2-5; maybe TRBD1 (5 bases). The CDR3 contains 15 residues. V was clipped by 5 bases and J by 5 bases, with 18 bases between them. Germline assignment: CDR1 MNHEY and CDR2 SVGAGI. The CDR3 region is CASSLQAAVWETQYF. The CDR3 coding sequence is TGTGCCAGCAGTCTACAGGCGGCGGTTTGGGAGACCCAGTACTTC.

The chain uses TRBV11-2 and TRBJ1-3, with D possibly being TRBD1 (6 bases). V was shortened by 5 bases and J by 1 base, with 12 bases between the two germline ends. Germline V CDR1 and CDR2: SGHAT, FQNNGV. CDR3 size: 15 residues. CDR3 nucleotide sequence: TGTGCCAGCAGCCCCCGGACAGTTTCTGGAAACACCATATATTTT. Translated: CASSPRTVSGNTIYF.

The chain combines TRBV20-1 with TRBJ2-1; D call uncertain. CDR3 size: 12 residues. Deletions cut 3 bases from V and 8 bases from J, with 11 bases between. The V gene's germline CDR1 is DFQATT and CDR2 SNEGSKA (reference sequence). The CDR3 loop reads CSASNHQDEQFF. The CDR3 region has the DNA TGCAGTGCTAGTAACCATCAAGATGAGCAGTTCTTC.

J is TRBJ1-2 and V is TRBV4-3; 7 nucleotides match TRBD1. The trim removed 1 base at V and 4 bases at J, leaving 12 bases unmatched. Germline V gene data show CDR1 as LGHNA and CDR2 as YSLEER. The CDR3 is 17 amino acids. Here the CDR3 DNA reads TGCGCCAGCAGCCAAGGGAGGGGACAGTCGATTTCCTATGGCTACACCTTC. Protein product: CASSQGRGQSISYGYTF.

This clone came up a few times. V usage is TRBV6-2 or TRBV6-3 and J usage is TRBJ1-5, with a possible D match to TRBD1 (5 bases). Per the germline V gene, CDR1 is MNHEY and CDR2 is SVGEGT. Trimming shortened V by 1 base and J by 11 bases, and 9 bases separated the two germline ends. CDR3 length: 12 residues. The CDR3 nucleotides read TGTGCCAGCAGTTACTTAAGGGGAGCCCAGCATTTT. This codes for CASSYLRGAQHF.

The genes are TRBV18 and TRBJ2-1, with unresolved D. The CDR3 is made up of 13 amino acids. The ends were cut back, 3 bases at V and 0 bases at J, with 3 bases in the middle. Germline loops: CDR1 KGHSH, CDR2 LQKENI. The CDR3 reads CASSPGSYNEQFF. In DNA, the CDR3 is TGTGCCAGCTCACCGGGCTCCTACAATGAGCAGTTCTTC.

The gene calls are TRBV2 and TRBJ1-1, with D tentatively TRBD1 (5 bases). From germline, CDR1 is SNHLY and CDR2 FYNNEI. The V end was cut by 1 base, the J end by 5 bases, with 11 bases between. CDR3 size: 14 residues. CDR3 in amino acids: CASSEGGTLTEAFF. CDR3 DNA: TGTGCCAGCAGTGAAGGGGGGACCCTAACTGAAGCTTTCTTT.

The chain links TRBV10-3 to TRBJ2-7; TRBD2 agrees at 12 bases. Germline V CDR1 and CDR2: ENHRY, SYGVKD. Germline trimming cut 2 bases from V and 0 bases from J; bases unmatched to any gene: 11. The CDR3 loop spans 19 amino acids. The CDR3 sequence is CAISEPRTSGAFPSYEQYF. CDR3 nucleotide sequence: TGTGCCATCAGTGAGCCACGGACTAGCGGGGCCTTTCCCTCCTACGAGCAGTACTTC.

The chain carries TRBV9 and TRBJ2-7; D is unresolved. V lost 0 bases and J lost 0, with 7 bases in between. This CDR3 comprises 14 residues. Germline V lookup: CDR1 SGDLS, CDR2 YYNGEE. CDR3 DNA sequence: TGTGCCAGCAGCGTAGGGGCGAGCTCCTACGAGCAGTACTTC. It specifies CASSVGASSYEQYF.

Details on this clone: Different DNA sequences within this sample yield the same CDR3. This sequence joins TRBV6-2 or TRBV6-3 and TRBJ2-7, with D perhaps TRBD1 or TRBD2 (5 bases each). The CDR3 is 13 residues long. With 5 bases removed from V and 2 bases from J, the gap between germline ends came to 10 bases. Germline V gene data show CDR1 as MNHEY and CDR2 as SVGEGT. The chain's CDR3 is CASSRDRAYEQYF. In DNA form, the CDR3 reads TGTGCCAGCAGTCGGGACCGGGCCTACGAGCAGTACTTC.